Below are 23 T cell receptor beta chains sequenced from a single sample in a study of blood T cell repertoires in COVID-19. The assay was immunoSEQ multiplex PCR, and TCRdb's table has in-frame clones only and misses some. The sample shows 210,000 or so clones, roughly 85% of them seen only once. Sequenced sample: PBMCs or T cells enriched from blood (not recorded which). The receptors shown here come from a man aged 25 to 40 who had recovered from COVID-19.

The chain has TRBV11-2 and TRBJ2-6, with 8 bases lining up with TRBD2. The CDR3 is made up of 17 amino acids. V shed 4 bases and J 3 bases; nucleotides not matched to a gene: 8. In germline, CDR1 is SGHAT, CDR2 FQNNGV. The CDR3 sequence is CASSSEGLAGGANVLTF. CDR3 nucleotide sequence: TGTGCCAGCAGCTCAGAAGGACTAGCTGGTGGGGCCAACGTCCTGACTTTC.

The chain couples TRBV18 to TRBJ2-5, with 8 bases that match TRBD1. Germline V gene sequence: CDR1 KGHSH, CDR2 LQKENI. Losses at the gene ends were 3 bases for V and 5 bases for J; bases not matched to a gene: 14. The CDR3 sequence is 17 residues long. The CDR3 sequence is CASSPFVRANRGETQYF. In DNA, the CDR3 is TGTGCCAGCTCACCCTTTGTACGTGCAAACAGGGGGGAGACCCAGTACTTC.

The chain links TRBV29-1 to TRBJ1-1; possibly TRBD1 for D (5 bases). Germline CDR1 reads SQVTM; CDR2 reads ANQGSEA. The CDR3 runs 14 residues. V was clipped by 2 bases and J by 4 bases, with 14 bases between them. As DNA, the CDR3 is TGCAGCGTTGAATGGCGCGGGGGTCGCACTGAAGCTTTCTTT. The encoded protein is CSVEWRGGRTEAFF.

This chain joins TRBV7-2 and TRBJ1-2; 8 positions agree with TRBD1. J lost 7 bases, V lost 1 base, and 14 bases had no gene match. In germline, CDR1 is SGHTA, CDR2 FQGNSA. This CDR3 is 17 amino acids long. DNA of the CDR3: TGTGCCAGCAGCTTAGGGCGGAGCTTGCAGGGGGCGAGTGGCTACACCTTC. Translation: CASSLGRSLQGASGYTF.

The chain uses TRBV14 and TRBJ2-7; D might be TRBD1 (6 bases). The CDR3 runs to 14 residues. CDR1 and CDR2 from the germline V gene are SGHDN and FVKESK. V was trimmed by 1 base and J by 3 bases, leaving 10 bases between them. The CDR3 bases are TGTGCCAGCAGCCAAGGGGACAACTTCTACGAGCAGTACTTC. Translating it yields CASSQGDNFYEQYF.

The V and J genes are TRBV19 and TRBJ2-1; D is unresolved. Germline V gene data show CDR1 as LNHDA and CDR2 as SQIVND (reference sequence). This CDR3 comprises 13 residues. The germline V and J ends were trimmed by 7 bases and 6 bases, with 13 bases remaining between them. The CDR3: CASTSVLINEQFF. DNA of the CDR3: TGTGCCAGTACCTCGGTCTTAATCAATGAGCAGTTCTTC. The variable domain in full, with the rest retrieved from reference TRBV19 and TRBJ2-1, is DGGITQSPKYLFRKEGQNVTLSCEQNLNHDAMYWYRQDPGQGLRLIYYSQIVNDFQKGDIAEGYSVSREKKESFPLTVTSAQKNPTAFYLCASTSVLINEQFFGPGTRLTVL.

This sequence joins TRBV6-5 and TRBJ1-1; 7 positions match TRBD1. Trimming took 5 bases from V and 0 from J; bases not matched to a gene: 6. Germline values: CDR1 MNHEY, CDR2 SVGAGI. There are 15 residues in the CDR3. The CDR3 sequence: CASSPTTGMNTEAFF. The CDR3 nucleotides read TGTGCCAGCAGTCCCACGACAGGGATGAACACTGAAGCTTTCTTT.

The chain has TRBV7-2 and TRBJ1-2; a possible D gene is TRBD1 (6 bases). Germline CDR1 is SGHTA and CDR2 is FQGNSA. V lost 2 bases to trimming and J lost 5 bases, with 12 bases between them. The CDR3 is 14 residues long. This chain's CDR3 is CASSLSGQQYGYTF. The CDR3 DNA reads TGTGCCAGCAGCTTATCTGGACAGCAGTATGGCTACACCTTC.

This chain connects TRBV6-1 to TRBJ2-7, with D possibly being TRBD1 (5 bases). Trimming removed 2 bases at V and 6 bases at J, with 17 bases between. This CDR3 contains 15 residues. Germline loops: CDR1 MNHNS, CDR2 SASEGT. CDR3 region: CASSELPGLLSEQYF. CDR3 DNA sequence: TGTGCCAGCAGTGAATTGCCAGGGCTCCTCTCCGAGCAGTACTTC.

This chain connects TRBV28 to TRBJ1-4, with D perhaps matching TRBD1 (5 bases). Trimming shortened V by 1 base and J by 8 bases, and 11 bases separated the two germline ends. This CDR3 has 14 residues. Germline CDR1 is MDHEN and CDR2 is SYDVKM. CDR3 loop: CASSLFGGGEKLFF. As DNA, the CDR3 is TGTGCCAGCAGTTTATTTGGGGGAGGGGAAAAACTGTTTTTT.

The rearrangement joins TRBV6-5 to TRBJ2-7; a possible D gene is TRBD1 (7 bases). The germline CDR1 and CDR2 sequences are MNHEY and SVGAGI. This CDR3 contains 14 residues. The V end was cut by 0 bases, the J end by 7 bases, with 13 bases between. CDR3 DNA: TGTGCCAGCAGTTACTCGGCCAGGGGGAGGGAGCAGTACTTC. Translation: CASSYSARGREQYF.

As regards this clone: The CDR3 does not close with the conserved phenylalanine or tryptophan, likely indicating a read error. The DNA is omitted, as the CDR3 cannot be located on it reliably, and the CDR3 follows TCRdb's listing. CDR3 amino acids: CASSQALAGGPTL. The rearrangement joins TRBV3-1 (or the pseudogene TRBV3-2) to TRBJ2-3; the table's D call TRBD2 went unverified against the DNA. From germline, CDR1 is LGHDT and CDR2 YNNKEL (reference sequence). The CDR3 adds up to 13 amino acids, both ends counted.

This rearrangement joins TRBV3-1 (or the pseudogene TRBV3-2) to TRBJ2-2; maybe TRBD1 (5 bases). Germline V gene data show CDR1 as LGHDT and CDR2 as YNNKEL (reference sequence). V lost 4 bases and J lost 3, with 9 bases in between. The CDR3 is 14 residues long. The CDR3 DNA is TGTGCCAGCAGCCCACAGGCCCACACCGGGGAGCTGTTTTTT. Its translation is CASSPQAHTGELFF.

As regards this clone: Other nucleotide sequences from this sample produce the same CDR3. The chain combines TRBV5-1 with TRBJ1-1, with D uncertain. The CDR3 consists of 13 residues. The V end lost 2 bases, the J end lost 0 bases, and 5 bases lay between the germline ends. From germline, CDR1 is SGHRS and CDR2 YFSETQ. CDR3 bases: TGCGCCAGCAGCTTATCCGTGAACACTGAAGCTTTCTTT. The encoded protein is CASSLSVNTEAFF.

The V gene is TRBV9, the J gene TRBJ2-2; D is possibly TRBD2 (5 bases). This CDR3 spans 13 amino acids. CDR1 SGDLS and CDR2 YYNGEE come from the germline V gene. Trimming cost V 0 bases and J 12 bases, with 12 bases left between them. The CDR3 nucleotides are TGTGCCAGCAGCGTAGCTTGGGAGAGGAAGCTGTTTTTT. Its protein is CASSVAWERKLFF.

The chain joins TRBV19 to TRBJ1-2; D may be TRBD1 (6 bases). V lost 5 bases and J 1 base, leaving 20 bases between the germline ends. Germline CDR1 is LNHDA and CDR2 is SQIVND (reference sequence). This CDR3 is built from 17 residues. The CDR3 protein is CASSRLDTGRVNYGYTF. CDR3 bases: TGTGCCAGTAGTCGTCTGGACACAGGGCGGGTTAACTATGGCTACACCTTC. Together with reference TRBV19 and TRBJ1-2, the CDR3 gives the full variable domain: DGGITQSPKYLFRKEGQNVTLSCEQNLNHDAMYWYRQDPGQGLRLIYYSQIVNDFQKGDIAEGYSVSREKKESFPLTVTSAQKNPTAFYLCASSRLDTGRVNYGYTFGSGTRLTVV.

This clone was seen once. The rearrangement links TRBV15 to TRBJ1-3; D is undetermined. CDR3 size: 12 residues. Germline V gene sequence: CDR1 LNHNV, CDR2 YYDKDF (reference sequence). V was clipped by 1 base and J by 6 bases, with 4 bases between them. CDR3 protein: CATSRGENTIYF. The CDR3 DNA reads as TGTGCCACCAGCAGAGGAGAAAACACCATATATTTT.

In nucleotides, the CDR3 is TGTGCCACCAGGGGGCAAGCGGGAGGGTTCGGGGAGCTGTTTTTT. It is translated as CATRGQAGGFGELFF. The chain recombines TRBV27 with TRBJ2-2, with TRBD2 identical over 10 bases. CDR1 is MNHEY, CDR2 SMNVEV, per germline (reference sequence). V shed 10 bases, J shed 7 bases, and the junction held 12 bases outside the gene matches. The CDR3 covers 15 residues.

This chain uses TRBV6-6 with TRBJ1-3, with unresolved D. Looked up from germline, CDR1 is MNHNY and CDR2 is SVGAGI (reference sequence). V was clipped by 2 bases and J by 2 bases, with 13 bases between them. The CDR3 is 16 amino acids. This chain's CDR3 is CASSYPLTEPGNTIYF. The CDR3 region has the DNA TGTGCCAGCAGTTACCCCTTAACTGAACCTGGAAACACCATATATTTT.

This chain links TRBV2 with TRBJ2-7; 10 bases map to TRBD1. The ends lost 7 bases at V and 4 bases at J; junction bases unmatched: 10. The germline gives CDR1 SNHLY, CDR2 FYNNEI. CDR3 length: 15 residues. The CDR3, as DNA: TGTGCCAGCACACTAGACAGGGGGCGGTTGTACGAGCAGTACTTC. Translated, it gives CASTLDRGRLYEQYF.

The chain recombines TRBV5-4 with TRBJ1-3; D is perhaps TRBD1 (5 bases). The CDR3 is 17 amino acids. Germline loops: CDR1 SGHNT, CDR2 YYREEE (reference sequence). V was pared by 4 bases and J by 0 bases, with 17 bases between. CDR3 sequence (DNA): TGTGCCAGCAGCCCCGGGGGGAGATCGAGCTCTGGAAACACCATATATTTT. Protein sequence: CASSPGGRSSSGNTIYF.

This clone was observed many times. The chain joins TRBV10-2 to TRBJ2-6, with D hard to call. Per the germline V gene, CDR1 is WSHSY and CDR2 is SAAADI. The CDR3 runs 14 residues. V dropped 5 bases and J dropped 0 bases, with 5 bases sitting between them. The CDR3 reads CASSSGSGANVLTF. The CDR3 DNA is TGCGCCAGCAGTTCGGGCTCTGGGGCCAACGTCCTGACTTTC.

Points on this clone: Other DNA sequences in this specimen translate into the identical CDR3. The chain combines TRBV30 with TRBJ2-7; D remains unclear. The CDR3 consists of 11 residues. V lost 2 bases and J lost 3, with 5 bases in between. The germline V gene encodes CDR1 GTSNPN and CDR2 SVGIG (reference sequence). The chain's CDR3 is CAWSLNYEQYF. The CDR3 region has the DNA TGTGCCTGGAGTCTAAACTACGAGCAGTACTTC.